This T cell receptor beta chain was sequenced for a study of blood T cell repertoires in COVID-19. Turning to the study itself: The study drew acute and convalescent COVID-19 samples from the United States, Italy and Spain.

This CDR3 is built from 16 residues. The V segment lost 1 base and the J segment 6 bases; nucleotides outside the gene matches: 9. CDR1 and CDR2 from the germline V gene are MNHEY and SVGAGI. Some clones are missing from TCRdb's copy, which holds only in-frame ones; the method was immunoSEQ multiplex PCR. The data contain some 120,000 clones, more than 80% of them singletons. The rearrangement uses TRBV6-5 and TRBJ1-3, with 7 bases lining up with TRBD1. The clonotype comes from a human donor in a cohort sampled during active COVID-19. Sequenced: peripheral blood. The CDR3 region is CASSYYRSGGANTIYF. The CDR3 DNA is TGTGCCAGCAGTTACTACAGGTCAGGGGGAGCAAACACCATATATTTT.